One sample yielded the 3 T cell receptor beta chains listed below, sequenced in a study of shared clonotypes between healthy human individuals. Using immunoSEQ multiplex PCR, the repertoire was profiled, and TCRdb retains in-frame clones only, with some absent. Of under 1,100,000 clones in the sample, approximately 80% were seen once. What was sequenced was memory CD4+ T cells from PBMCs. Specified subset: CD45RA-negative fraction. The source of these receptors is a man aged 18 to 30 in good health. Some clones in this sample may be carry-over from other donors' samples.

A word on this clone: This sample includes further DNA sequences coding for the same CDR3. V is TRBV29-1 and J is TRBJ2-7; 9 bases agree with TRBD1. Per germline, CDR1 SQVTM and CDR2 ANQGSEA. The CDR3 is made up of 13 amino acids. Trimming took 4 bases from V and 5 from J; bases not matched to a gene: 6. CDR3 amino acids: CSVAPTGGDEQYF. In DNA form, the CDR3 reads TGCAGCGTTGCGCCGACAGGGGGGGACGAGCAGTACTTC.

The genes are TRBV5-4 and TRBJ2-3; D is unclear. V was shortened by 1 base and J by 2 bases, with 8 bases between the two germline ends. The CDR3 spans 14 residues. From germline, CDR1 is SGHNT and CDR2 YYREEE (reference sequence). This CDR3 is CASSLRGSTDTQYF. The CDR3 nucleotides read TGTGCCAGCAGCTTGCGCGGTTCCACAGATACGCAGTATTTT.

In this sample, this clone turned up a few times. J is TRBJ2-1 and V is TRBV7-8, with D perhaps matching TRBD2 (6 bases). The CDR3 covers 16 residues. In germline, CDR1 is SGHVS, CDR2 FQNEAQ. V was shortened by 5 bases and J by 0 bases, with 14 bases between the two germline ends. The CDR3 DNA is TGTGCCAGCAGCACGGACCTAGCGCGCTCCTACAATGAGCAGTTCTTC. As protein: CASSTDLARSYNEQFF.